This passage covers 7 T cell receptor beta chains from one sample sequenced in a study of monozygotic twins with inflammatory bowel disease. TCRdb re-called the 5' RACE reads and shows each CDR3 protein once, DNA omitted. Found here are 440,000 or so distinct CDR3 sequences; the top ten clones hold 2% to 3%. The specimen was blood. These receptors originate from a human donor with ulcerative colitis or Crohn's disease, or a healthy co-twin of an affected twin (not recorded which).

The chain couples TRBV24-1 to TRBJ2-2; TCRdb picks TRBD1, but there is no DNA to check that call. Germline assignment: CDR1 KGHDR and CDR2 SFDVKD. The CDR3 sequence is 17 residues long. CDR3 protein: CATSDLVGQGSTGELFF.

The V call is TRBV7-3, the J call TRBJ2-3; TCRdb names TRBD1, which stays unverified in the absence of DNA. There are 15 residues in the CDR3. The V gene's germline CDR1 is SGHTA and CDR2 FQGTGA. The CDR3 spells CASSSTGTSTDTQYF.

The chain has TRBV14 and TRBJ2-4; the TRBD2 assignment by TCRdb is unverifiable without DNA. From germline, CDR1 is SGHDN and CDR2 FVKESK. There are 16 residues in the CDR3. CDR3 residues: CASSPGSGRSRNIQYF.

The V and J genes are TRBV20-1 and TRBJ2-7; as DNA is missing, the TRBD1 call by TCRdb cannot be tested. The CDR3 is 16 residues long. The V gene's germline CDR1 is DFQATT and CDR2 SNEGSKA (reference sequence). This CDR3 is CSATPLSRGRTYEQYF.

The chain joins TRBV20-1 to TRBJ1-1. CDR1 is DFQATT and CDR2 is SNEGSKA in the germline V gene (reference sequence). The CDR3 totals 12 residues. CDR3 loop: CSARVRNTEAFF.

This sequence joins TRBV18 and TRBJ1-1; TCRdb reports TRBD1, a call that lacks DNA to check it against. The CDR3 has 11 residues. From germline, CDR1 is KGHSH and CDR2 LQKENI. This CDR3 is CASQGVTEAFF.

The CDR3 protein is CASSQEASGRVNEQFF. The rearrangement joins TRBV4-3 to TRBJ2-1; TCRdb calls TRBD2, which cannot be checked without DNA. This CDR3 has 16 amino acids. Germline lookup yields CDR1 LGHNA and CDR2 YSLEER.